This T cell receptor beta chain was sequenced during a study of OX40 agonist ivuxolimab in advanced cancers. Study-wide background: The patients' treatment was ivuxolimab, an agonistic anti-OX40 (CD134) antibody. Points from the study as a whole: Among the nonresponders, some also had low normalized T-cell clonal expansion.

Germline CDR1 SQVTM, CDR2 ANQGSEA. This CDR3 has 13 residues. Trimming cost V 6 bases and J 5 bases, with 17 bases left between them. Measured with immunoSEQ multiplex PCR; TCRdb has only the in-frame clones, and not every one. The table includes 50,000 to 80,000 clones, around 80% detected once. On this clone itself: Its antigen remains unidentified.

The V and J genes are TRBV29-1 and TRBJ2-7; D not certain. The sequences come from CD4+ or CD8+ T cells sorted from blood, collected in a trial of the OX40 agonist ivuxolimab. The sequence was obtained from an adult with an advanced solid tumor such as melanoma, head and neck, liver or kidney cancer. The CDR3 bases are TGCAGCGTCCTGCACTCTTACCGTGACGAGCAGTACTTC. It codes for CSVLHSYRDEQYF.